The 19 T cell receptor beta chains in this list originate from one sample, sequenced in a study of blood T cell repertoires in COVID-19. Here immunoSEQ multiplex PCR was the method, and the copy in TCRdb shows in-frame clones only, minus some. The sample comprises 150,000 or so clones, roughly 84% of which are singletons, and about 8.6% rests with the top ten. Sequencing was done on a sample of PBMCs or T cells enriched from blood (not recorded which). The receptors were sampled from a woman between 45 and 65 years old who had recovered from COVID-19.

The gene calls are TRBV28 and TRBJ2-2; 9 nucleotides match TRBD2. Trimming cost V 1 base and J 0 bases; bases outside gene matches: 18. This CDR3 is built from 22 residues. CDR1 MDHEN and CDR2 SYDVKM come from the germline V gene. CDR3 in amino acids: CASSLSTHWGSGRIANTGELFF. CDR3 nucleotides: TGTGCCAGCAGTTTATCCACGCATTGGGGTAGCGGGAGAATCGCGAACACCGGGGAGCTGTTTTTT.

The CDR3 protein is CASSTRLNEQFF. DNA of the CDR3: TGTGCCAGTAGTACGAGACTCAATGAGCAGTTCTTC. The chain recombines TRBV19 with TRBJ2-1; D not certain. Germline CDR1 and CDR2: LNHDA and SQIVND (reference sequence). The CDR3 has 12 amino acids. The ends were cut back, 4 bases at V and 6 bases at J, with 7 bases in the middle.

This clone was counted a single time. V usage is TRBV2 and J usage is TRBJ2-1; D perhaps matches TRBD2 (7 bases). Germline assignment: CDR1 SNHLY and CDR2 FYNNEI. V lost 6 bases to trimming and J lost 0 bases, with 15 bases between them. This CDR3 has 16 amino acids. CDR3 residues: CASSVNGGLSYNEQFF. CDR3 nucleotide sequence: TGTGCCAGCAGCGTAAACGGGGGGCTCTCCTACAATGAGCAGTTCTTC.

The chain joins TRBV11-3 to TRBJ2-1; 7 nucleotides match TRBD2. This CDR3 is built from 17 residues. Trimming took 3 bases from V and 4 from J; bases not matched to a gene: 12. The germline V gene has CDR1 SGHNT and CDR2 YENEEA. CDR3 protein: CASSFSGGSRVYNEQFF. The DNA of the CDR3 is TGTGCCAGCAGCTTTAGTGGCGGGAGTAGGGTATACAATGAGCAGTTCTTC.

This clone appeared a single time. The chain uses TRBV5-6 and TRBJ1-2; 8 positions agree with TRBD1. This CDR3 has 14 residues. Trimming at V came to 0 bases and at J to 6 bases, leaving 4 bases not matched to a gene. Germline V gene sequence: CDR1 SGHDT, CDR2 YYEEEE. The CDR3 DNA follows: TGTGCCAGCAGCTTGGGACAGGGGATAAATGGCTACACCTTC. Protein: CASSLGQGINGYTF.

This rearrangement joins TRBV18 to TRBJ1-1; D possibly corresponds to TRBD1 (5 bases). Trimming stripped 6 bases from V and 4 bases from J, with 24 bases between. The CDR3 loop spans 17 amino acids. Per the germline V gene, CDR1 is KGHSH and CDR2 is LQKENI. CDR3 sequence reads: CASSLGRQGRVGTEAFF. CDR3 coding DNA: TGTGCCAGCTCGTTGGGGCGTCAGGGCCGTGTGGGCACTGAAGCTTTCTTT.

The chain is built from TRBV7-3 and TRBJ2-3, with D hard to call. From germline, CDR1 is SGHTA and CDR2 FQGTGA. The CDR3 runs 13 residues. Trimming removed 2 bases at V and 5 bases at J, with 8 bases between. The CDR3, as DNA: TGTGCCAGCAGCTTAGTGGGCAGAGATACGCAGTATTTT. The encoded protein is CASSLVGRDTQYF.

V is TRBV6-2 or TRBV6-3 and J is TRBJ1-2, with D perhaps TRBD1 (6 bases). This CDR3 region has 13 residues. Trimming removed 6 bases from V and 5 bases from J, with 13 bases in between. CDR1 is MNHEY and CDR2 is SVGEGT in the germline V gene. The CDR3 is CASSPGTPYGYTF. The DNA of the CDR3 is TGTGCCAGCAGCCCCGGGACACCATATGGCTACACCTTC.

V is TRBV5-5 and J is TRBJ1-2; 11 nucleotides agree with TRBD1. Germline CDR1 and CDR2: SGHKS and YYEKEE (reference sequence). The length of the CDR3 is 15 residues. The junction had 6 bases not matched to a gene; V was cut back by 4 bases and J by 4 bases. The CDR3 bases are TGTGCCAGCAGCCACGGGACAGGGGGGGCCTATGGCTACACCTTC. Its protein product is CASSHGTGGAYGYTF. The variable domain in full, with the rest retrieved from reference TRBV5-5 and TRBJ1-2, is DAGVTQSPTHLIKTRGQQVTLRCSPISGHKSVSWYQQVLGQGPQFIFQYYEKEERGRGNFPDRFSARQFPNYSSELNVNALLLGDSALYLCASSHGTGGAYGYTFGSGTRLTVV.

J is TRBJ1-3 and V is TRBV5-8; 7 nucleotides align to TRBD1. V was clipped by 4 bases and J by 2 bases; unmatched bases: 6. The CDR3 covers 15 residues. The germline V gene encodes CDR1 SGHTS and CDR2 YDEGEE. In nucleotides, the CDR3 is TGTGCCAGCAGCAGGGGACAGCTTACTGGAAACACCATATATTTT. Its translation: CASSRGQLTGNTIYF.

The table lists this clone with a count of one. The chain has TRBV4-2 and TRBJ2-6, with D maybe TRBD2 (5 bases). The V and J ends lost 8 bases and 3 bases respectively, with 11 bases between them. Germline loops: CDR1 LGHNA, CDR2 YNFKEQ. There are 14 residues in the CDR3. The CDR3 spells CASCWESGANVLTF. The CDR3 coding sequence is TGTGCCAGCTGCTGGGAGAGTGGGGCCAACGTCCTGACTTTC.

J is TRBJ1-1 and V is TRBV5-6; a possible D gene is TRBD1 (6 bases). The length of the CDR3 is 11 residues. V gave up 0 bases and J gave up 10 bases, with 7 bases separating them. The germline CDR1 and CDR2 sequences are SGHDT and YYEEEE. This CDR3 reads CASSLDRVAFF. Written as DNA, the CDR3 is TGTGCCAGCAGCTTGGACAGGGTAGCTTTCTTT.

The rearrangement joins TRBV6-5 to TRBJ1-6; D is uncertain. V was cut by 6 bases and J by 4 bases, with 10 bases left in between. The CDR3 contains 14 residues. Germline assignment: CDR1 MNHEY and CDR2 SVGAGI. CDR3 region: CASSREGYNSPLHF. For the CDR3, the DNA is TGTGCCAGCAGCCGGGAAGGTTATAATTCACCCCTCCACTTT.

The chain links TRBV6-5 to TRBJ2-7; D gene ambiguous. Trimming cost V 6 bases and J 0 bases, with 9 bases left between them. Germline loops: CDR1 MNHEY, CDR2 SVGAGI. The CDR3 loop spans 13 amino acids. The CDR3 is CASSQRSSYEQYF. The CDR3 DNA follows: TGTGCCAGCAGCCAAAGGAGCTCCTACGAGCAGTACTTC.

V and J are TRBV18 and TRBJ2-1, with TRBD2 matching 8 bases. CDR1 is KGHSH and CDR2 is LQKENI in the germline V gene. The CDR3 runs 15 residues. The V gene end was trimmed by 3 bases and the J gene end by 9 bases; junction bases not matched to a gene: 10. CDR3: CASSPPRLARSEQFF. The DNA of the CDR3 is TGTGCCAGCTCACCGCCGCGACTAGCGCGAAGTGAGCAGTTCTTC.

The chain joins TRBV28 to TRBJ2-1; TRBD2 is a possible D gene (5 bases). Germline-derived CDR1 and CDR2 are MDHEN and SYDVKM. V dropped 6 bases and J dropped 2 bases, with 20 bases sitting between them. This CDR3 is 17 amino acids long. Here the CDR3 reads CASSPRVGLLPYNEQFF. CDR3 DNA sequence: TGTGCCAGCAGCCCCCGGGTCGGACTTCTTCCCTACAATGAGCAGTTCTTC.

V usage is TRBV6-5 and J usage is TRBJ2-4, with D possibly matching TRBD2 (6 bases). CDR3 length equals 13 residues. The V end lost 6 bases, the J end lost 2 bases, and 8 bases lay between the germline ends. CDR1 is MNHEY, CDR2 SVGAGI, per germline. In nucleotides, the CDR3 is TGTGCCAGCAGGGGGGGATCCAAAAACATTCAGTACTTC. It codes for CASRGGSKNIQYF.

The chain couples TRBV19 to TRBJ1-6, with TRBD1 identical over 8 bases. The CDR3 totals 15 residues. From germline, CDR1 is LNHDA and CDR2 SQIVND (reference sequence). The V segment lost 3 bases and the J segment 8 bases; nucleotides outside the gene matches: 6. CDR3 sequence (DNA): TGTGCCAGTAGTATGCTGGGACAGGCCTATTCACCCCTCCACTTT. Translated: CASSMLGQAYSPLHF.

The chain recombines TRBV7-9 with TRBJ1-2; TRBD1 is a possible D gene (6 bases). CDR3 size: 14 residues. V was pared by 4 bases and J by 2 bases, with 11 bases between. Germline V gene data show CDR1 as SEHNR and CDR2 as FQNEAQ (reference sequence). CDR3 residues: CASSSPQGNYGYTF. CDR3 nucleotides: TGTGCCAGCAGCTCGCCACAGGGAAACTATGGCTACACCTTC.